The T cell receptor (beta chain) under discussion was sequenced for a study of PD-L1 blockade in urothelial cancer. The CDR3 totals 19 residues. The germline gives CDR1 SGHTA, CDR2 FQGTGA. V lost 5 bases and J 2 bases, leaving 26 bases between the germline ends. The protocol was immunoSEQ multiplex PCR, while the TCRdb copy is restricted to in-frame clones and leaves out a portion. The sample contains roughly 130,000 clones, approximately 84% of which appear only once. Time point in this sample: pretreatment peripheral blood. The V gene is TRBV7-3, the J gene TRBJ2-3; weak D call: TRBD1 (6 bases). The TCR was taken from a man aged 45 to 65 with urothelial cancer. Sequenced material: PBMCs, taken around atezolizumab (anti-PD-L1) treatment. This chain's CDR3 is CASSRNTANRDPLTDTQYF. The CDR3 DNA sequence: TGTGCCAGCAGCCGCAACACCGCAAACAGGGACCCCCTCACAGATACGCAGTATTTT.